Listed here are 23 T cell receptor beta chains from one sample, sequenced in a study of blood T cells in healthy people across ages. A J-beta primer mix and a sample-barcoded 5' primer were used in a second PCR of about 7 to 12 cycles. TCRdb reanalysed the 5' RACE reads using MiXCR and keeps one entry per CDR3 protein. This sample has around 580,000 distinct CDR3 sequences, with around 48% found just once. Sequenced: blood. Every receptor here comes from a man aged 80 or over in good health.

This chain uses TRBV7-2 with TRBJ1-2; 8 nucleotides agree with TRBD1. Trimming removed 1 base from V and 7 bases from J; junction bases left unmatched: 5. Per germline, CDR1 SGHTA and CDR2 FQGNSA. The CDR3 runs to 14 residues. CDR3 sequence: CASSLGTGYRGYTF. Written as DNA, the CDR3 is TGTGCCAGCAGCTTAGGGACAGGGTATCGTGGCTACACCTTC.

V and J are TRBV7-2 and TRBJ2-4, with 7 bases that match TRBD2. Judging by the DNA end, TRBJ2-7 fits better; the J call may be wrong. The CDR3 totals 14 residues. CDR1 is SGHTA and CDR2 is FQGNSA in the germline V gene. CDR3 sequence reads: CASSLAGLSDEQYF. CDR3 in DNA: TGTGCCAGCAGCTTGGCGGGACTAAGCGACGAGCAGTACTTC.

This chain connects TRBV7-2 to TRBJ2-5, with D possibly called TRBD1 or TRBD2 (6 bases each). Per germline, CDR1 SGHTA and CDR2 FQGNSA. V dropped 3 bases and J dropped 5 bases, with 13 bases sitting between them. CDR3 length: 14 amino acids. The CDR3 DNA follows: TGTGCCAGCAGCTTGAGGGGGGCGGGGGAGACCCAGTACTTC. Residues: CASSLRGAGETQYF.

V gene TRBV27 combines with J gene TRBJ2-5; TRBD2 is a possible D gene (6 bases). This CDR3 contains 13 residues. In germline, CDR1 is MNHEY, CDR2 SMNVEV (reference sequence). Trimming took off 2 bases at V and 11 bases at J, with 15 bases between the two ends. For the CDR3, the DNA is TGTGCCAGCAGTTTAAACCCCTCACGGGAGCAGTACTTC. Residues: CASSLNPSREQYF.

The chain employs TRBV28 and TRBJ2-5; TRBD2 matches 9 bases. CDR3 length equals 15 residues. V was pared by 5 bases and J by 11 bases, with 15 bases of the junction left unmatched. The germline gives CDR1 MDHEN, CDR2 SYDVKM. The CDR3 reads CASSLAGGPDNEQYF. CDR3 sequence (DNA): TGTGCCAGCAGTCTCGCGGGAGGGCCGGACAATGAGCAGTACTTC. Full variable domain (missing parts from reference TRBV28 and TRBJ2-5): DVKVTQSSRYLVKRTGEKVFLECVQDMDHENMFWYRQDPGLGLRLIYFSYDVKMKEKGDIPEGYSVSREKKERFSLILESASTNQTSMYLCASSLAGGPDNEQYFGPGTRLLVL.

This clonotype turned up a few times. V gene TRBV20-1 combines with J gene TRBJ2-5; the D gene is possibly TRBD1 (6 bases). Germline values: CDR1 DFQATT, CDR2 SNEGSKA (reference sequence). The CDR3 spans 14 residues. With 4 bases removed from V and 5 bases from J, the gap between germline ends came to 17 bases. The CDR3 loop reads CSATDRPDGETQYF. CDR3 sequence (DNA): TGCAGTGCTACCGACAGGCCGGATGGCGAGACCCAGTACTTC.

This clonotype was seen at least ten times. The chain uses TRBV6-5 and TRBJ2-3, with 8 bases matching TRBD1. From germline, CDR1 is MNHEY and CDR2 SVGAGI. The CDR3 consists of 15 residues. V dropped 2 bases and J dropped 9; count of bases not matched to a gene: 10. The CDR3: CASSYTGQGLATQYF. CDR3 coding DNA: TGTGCCAGCAGTTACACTGGACAGGGCCTCGCGACGCAGTATTTT.

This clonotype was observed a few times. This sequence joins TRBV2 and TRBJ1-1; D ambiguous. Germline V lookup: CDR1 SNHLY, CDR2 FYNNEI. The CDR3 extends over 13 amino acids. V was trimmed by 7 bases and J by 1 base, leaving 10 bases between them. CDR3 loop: CASTEDRNTEAFF. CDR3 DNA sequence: TGTGCCAGCACCGAGGATAGGAACACTGAAGCTTTCTTT.

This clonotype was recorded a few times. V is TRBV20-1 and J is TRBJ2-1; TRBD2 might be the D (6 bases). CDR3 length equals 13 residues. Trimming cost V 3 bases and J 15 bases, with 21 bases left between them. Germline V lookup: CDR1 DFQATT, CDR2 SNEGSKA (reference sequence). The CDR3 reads CSASSGRQELPFF. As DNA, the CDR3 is TGCAGTGCTAGTAGCGGTCGGCAGGAGTTACCGTTCTTC.

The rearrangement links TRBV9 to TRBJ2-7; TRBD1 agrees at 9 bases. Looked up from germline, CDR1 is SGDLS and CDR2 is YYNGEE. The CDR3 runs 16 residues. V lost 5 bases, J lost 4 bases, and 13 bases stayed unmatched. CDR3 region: CASSPSAQGAYYEQYF. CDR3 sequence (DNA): TGTGCCAGCAGTCCAAGCGCACAGGGGGCTTATTACGAGCAGTACTTC.

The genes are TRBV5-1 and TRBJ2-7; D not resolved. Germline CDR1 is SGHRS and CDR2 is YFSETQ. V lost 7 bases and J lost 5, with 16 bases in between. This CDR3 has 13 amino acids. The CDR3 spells CASSSRPFNEQYF. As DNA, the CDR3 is TGCGCCAGCTCCTCTCGCCCTTTCAACGAGCAGTACTTC.

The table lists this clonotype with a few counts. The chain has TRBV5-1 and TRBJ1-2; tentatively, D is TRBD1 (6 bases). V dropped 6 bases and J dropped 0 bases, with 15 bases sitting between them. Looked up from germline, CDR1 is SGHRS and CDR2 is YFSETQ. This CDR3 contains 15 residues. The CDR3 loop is CASTPGGHANYGYTF. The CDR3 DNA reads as TGCGCCAGCACCCCTGGGGGCCACGCTAACTATGGCTACACCTTC.

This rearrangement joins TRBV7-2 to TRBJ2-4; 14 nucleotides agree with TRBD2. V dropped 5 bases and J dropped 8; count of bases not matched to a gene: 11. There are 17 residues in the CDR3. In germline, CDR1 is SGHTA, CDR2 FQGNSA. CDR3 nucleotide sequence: TGTGCCAGCAGCCCACAGACTAGCGGGGGGGCCATAGACATTCAGTACTTC. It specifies CASSPQTSGGAIDIQYF.

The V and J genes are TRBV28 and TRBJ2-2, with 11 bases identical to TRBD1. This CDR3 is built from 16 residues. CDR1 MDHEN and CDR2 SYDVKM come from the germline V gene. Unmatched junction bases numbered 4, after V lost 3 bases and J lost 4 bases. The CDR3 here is CASSLGGQGVTGELFF. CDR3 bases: TGTGCCAGCAGTTTGGGGGGACAGGGGGTCACCGGGGAGCTGTTTTTT.

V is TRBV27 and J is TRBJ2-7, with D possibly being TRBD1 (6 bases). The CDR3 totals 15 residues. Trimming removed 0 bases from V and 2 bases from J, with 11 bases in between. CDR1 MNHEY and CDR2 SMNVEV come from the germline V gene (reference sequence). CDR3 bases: TGTGCCAGCAGTTTATCGAGGGGGAGTCCCTACGAGCAGTACTTC. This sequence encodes CASSLSRGSPYEQYF.

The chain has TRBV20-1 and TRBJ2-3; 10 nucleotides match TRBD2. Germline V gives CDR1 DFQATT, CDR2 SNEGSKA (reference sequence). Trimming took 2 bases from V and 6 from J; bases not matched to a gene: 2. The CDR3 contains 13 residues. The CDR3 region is CSARSGGGDTQYF. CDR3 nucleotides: TGCAGTGCTAGAAGCGGGGGGGGTGATACGCAGTATTTT.

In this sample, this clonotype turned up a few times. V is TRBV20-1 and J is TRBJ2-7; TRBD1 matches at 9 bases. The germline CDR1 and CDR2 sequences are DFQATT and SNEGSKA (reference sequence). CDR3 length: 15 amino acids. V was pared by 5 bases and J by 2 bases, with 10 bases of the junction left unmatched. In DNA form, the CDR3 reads TGCAGTGCTCCTAAAAACGGACAGGGGACCTACGAGCAGTACTTC. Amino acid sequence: CSAPKNGQGTYEQYF.

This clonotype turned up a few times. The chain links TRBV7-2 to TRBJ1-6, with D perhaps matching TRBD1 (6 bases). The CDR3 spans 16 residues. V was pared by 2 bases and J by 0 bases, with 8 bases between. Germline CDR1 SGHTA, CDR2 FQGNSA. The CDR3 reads CASSLQGISYNSPLHF. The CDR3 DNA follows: TGTGCCAGCAGCTTACAGGGGATCTCCTATAATTCACCCCTCCACTTT.

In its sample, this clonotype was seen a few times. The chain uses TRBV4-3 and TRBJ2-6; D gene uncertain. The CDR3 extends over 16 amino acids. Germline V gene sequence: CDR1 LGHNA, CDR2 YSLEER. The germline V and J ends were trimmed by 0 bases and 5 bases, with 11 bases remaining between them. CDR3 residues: CASSQDQGFRANVLTF. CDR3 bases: TGCGCCAGCAGCCAAGATCAAGGGTTCAGGGCCAACGTCCTGACTTTC.

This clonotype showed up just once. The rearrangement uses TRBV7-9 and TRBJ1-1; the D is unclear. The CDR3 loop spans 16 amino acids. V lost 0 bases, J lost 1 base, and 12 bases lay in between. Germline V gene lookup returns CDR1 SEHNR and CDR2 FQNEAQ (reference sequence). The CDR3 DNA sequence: TGTGCCAGCAGCTTAGCTGGGAGAAATGGGAACACTGAAGCTTTCTTT. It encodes CASSLAGRNGNTEAFF.

The CDR3 reads CASSQVGPARRNTIYF. The CDR3 DNA is TGTGCCAGCAGCCAAGTCGGACCGGCCCGGAGAAACACCATATATTTT. This chain joins TRBV14 and TRBJ1-3; D gene uncertain. Per germline, CDR1 SGHDN and CDR2 FVKESK. The V end was cut by 1 base, the J end by 5 bases, with 15 bases between. The CDR3 is 16 residues long.

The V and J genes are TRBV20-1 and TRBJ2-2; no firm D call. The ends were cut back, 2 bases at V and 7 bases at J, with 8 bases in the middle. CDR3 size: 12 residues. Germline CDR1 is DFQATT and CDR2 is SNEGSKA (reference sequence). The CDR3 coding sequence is TGCAGTGCTAGAACTCCCCACGGGGAGCTGTTTTTT. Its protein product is CSARTPHGELFF.

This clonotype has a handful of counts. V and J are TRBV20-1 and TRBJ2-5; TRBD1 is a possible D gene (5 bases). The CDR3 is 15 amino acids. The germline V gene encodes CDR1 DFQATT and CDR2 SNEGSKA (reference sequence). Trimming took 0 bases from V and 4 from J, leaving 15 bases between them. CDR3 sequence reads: CSARESERQGETQYF. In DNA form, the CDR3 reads TGCAGTGCTAGAGAGTCTGAGCGTCAGGGAGAGACCCAGTACTTC.